These 31 T cell receptor beta chains share one sample of origin, sequenced in a study of OX40 agonist ivuxolimab in advanced cancers. TCRdb's table, derived via immunoSEQ multiplex PCR, lists solely in-frame clones and lacks some. The data show about 81,000 clones, with roughly 80% seen just once and 5.5% to 8.5% held by the top ten. The sequencing here drew on CD4+ or CD8+ T cells sorted from blood, taken in a trial of the OX40 agonist ivuxolimab. The receptors originated from an adult with an advanced solid tumor such as melanoma, head and neck, liver or kidney cancer.

The J gene is TRBJ2-3, the V gene TRBV19; possibly TRBD1 for D (6 bases). Trimming removed 1 base from V and 2 bases from J, with 13 bases in between. The CDR3 loop spans 16 amino acids. Germline lookup yields CDR1 LNHDA and CDR2 SQIVND (reference sequence). The CDR3 nucleotides read TGTGCCAGTAGTATAGGGGTGGACAGACACACAGATACGCAGTATTTT. It is translated as CASSIGVDRHTDTQYF.

This clone was seen a single time. The chain is built from TRBV2 and TRBJ2-1, with 7 bases matching TRBD1. The CDR3 has 13 residues. Germline loops: CDR1 SNHLY, CDR2 FYNNEI. V lost 10 bases and J lost 0; bases outside the gene matches: 3. The CDR3 sequence: CATGTASYNEQFF. The CDR3 DNA follows: TGTGCCACTGGGACAGCCTCCTACAATGAGCAGTTCTTC.

This clone showed up just once. This chain connects TRBV19 to TRBJ1-5, with TRBD1 as a possible D gene (6 bases). CDR3 length: 15 amino acids. Germline V gene data show CDR1 as LNHDA and CDR2 as SQIVND (reference sequence). Between the trimmed V and J ends, which lost 5 bases and 1 base, there was a span of 12 bases. The CDR3 region is CASSPYQGSNQPQHF. The DNA for the CDR3 is TGTGCCAGTAGTCCTTACCAGGGGAGCAATCAGCCCCAGCATTTT.

The chain links TRBV7-8 to TRBJ1-5; the D is unclear. CDR1 SGHVS and CDR2 FQNEAQ come from the germline V gene. Trimming removed 1 base at V and 0 bases at J, with 7 bases between. The CDR3 is 15 amino acids. The CDR3 bases are TGTGCCAGCAGCTTAGGAGCTTATAGCAATCAGCCCCAGCATTTT. Its translation is CASSLGAYSNQPQHF.

This rearrangement joins TRBV27 to TRBJ2-2; 7 positions match TRBD2. J was trimmed by 5 bases and V by 3 bases; bases with no gene match: 6. The CDR3 loop spans 15 amino acids. Germline-derived CDR1 and CDR2 are MNHEY and SMNVEV (reference sequence). CDR3 sequence (DNA): TGTGCCAGCAGTTTCGCTAGCGGCCTGACCGGGGAGCTGTTTTTT. This translates into CASSFASGLTGELFF.

This chain links TRBV7-6 with TRBJ1-1; possibly TRBD1 for D (5 bases). V lost 1 base, J lost 1 base, and 10 bases lay in between. This CDR3 has 15 residues. CDR1 is SGHVS and CDR2 is FNYEAQ in the germline V gene. The CDR3 region is CASSLVDSANTEAFF. CDR3 DNA sequence: TGTGCCAGCAGCTTAGTTGACAGTGCGAACACTGAAGCTTTCTTT.

The V call is TRBV14, the J call TRBJ2-7; D ambiguous. The germline CDR1 and CDR2 sequences are SGHDN and FVKESK. The CDR3 contains 13 residues. V lost 1 base, J lost 4 bases, and 8 bases lay in between. The CDR3 reads CASSQVGDYEQYF. The CDR3 DNA is TGTGCCAGCAGCCAAGTCGGAGATTACGAGCAGTACTTC.

This rearrangement joins TRBV28 to TRBJ2-1; no clear D. Trimming pared 4 bases from V and 0 bases from J, leaving 13 bases between. The germline V gene has CDR1 MDHEN and CDR2 SYDVKM. The CDR3 is 16 amino acids. The CDR3 DNA follows: TGTGCCAGCAGTTATTACAGCCAAAGCTCCTACAATGAGCAGTTCTTC. Amino acids: CASSYYSQSSYNEQFF.

The V call is TRBV11-2, the J call TRBJ2-3; 12 nucleotides line up with TRBD2. The CDR3 is 18 residues long. The V and J ends lost 4 bases and 0 bases, in that order; junction bases with no gene match: 8. Germline CDR1 is SGHAT and CDR2 is FQNNGV. The CDR3 region has the DNA TGTGCCAGCAGCTCCCCGGGACTAGCGGGCCCTAGCACAGATACGCAGTATTTT. Translated: CASSSPGLAGPSTDTQYF.

The chain joins TRBV7-9 to TRBJ2-4, with D perhaps TRBD1 or TRBD2 (7 bases each). Germline-derived CDR1 and CDR2 are SEHNR and FQNEAQ (reference sequence). V was shortened by 5 bases and J by 1 base, with 12 bases between the two germline ends. There are 15 residues in the CDR3. The CDR3 reads CASSPGGGAKNIQYF. CDR3 sequence (DNA): TGTGCCAGCAGCCCAGGGGGGGGTGCCAAAAACATTCAGTACTTC.

V is TRBV7-6 and J is TRBJ2-7; D ambiguous. V lost 3 bases and J 7 bases, leaving 13 bases between the germline ends. This CDR3 contains 13 residues. Germline V gene sequence: CDR1 SGHVS, CDR2 FNYEAQ. CDR3 nucleotide sequence: TGTGCCAGCAGCTTGGAGATTTTACGGGAGCAGTACTTC. Its translation: CASSLEILREQYF.

The chain uses TRBV10-3 and TRBJ2-7; weak D call: TRBD1 (5 bases). Looked up from germline, CDR1 is ENHRY and CDR2 is SYGVKD. V lost 2 bases and J lost 7, with 15 bases in between. This CDR3 has 14 residues. DNA of the CDR3: TGTGCCATCAGTGAGCTAGGGGCAAGGGGTGAGCAGTACGTC. Protein sequence: CAISELGARGEQYV.

V is TRBV9 and J is TRBJ2-1, with 11 bases aligning to TRBD1. The CDR3 totals 17 residues. The trim removed 4 bases at V and 6 bases at J, leaving 12 bases unmatched. The germline gives CDR1 SGDLS, CDR2 YYNGEE. The CDR3 coding sequence is TGTGCCAGCAGCCTCGCTAGGACCGGGACAGGGGGCAATGAGCAGTTCTTC. It encodes CASSLARTGTGGNEQFF.

The genes are TRBV23-1 and TRBJ1-5; 10 bases are shared with TRBD1. TRBV23-1 is an ORF for which the function is uncertain. This CDR3 spans 15 amino acids. Losses at the gene ends were 6 bases for V and 1 base for J; bases not matched to a gene: 3. CDR3: CASSRQGASNQPQHF. CDR3 coding DNA: TGCGCCAGCAGCCGACAGGGGGCAAGCAATCAGCCCCAGCATTTT.

The V call is TRBV6-1, the J call TRBJ1-6, with D hard to call. The CDR3 has 17 residues. CDR1 and CDR2 (germline): MNHNS, SASEGT. V was trimmed by 4 bases and J by 6 bases, leaving 19 bases between them. The CDR3 nucleotides read TGTGCCAGCAGTGTTAGAGGAGGAGCCTCCCCTAATTCACCCCTCCACTTT. Protein: CASSVRGGASPNSPLHF.

The CDR3 sequence is CATLGNGTDTQYF. As DNA, the CDR3 is TGCGCCACCTTGGGGAATGGGACAGATACGCAGTATTTT. The chain employs TRBV4-1 and TRBJ2-3; D not resolved. This CDR3 region has 13 residues. Trimming pared 10 bases from V and 3 bases from J, leaving 14 bases between. Germline V lookup: CDR1 MGHRA, CDR2 YSYEKL.

The chain combines TRBV9 with TRBJ2-1, with 7 bases lining up with TRBD1. Germline CDR1 is SGDLS and CDR2 is YYNGEE. The CDR3 totals 15 residues. The junction had 7 bases not matched to a gene; V was cut back by 7 bases and J by 0 bases. In DNA, the CDR3 is TGTGCCAGCTCCGACCGACAGGGCTCCTACAATGAGCAGTTCTTC. Translating gives CASSDRQGSYNEQFF.

The chain recombines TRBV18 with TRBJ2-3; a weak D match, TRBD1 (5 bases). The V gene lost 3 bases and the J gene lost 6 bases, with 7 bases spanning the gap. In germline, CDR1 is KGHSH, CDR2 LQKENI. The CDR3 contains 12 residues. The CDR3 bases are TGTGCCAGCTCACCCAACAGGGATACGCAGTATTTT. Its translation: CASSPNRDTQYF.

The chain carries TRBV10-2 and TRBJ1-1; 10 bases match TRBD1. Looked up from germline, CDR1 is WSHSY and CDR2 is SAAADI. The CDR3 runs to 15 residues. With V trimmed by 3 bases and J by 4 bases, 5 bases remained unmatched. CDR3 nucleotides: TGCGCCAGCAGTGATTGGGACAGGGGTCGCACTGAAGCTTTCTTT. It encodes CASSDWDRGRTEAFF.

This clone was found once. This sequence joins TRBV7-9 and TRBJ1-6; D perhaps matches TRBD1 (5 bases). The CDR3 runs 15 residues. Germline CDR1 is SEHNR and CDR2 is FQNEAQ (reference sequence). Trimming removed 4 bases at V and 7 bases at J, with 14 bases between. DNA of the CDR3: TGTGCCAGCAGCTCCTCCGGGGGTGGCAATTCACCCCTCCACTTT. Its translation: CASSSSGGGNSPLHF. Drawing the rest from reference TRBV7-9 and TRBJ1-6, the complete variable domain is DTGVSQNPRHKITKRGQNVTFRCDPISEHNRLYWYRQTLGQGPEFLTYFQNEAQLEKSRLLSDRFSAERPKGSFSTLEIQRTEQGDSAMYLCASSSSGGGNSPLHFGNGTRLTVT.

In its sample, this clone was seen a few times. The chain employs TRBV6-1 and TRBJ1-5; D is uncertain. V lost 2 bases, J lost 5 bases, and 13 bases lay in between. Germline V gene data show CDR1 as MNHNS and CDR2 as SASEGT. The CDR3 contains 15 residues. CDR3 sequence: CASSESDINHQPQHF. CDR3 bases: TGTGCCAGCAGTGAATCCGACATTAATCATCAGCCCCAGCATTTT.

This clone was observed once. The chain links TRBV6-5 to TRBJ2-1, with 7 positions matching TRBD1. Per germline, CDR1 MNHEY and CDR2 SVGAGI. The CDR3 loop spans 15 amino acids. V shed 6 bases and J 5 bases; nucleotides not matched to a gene: 10. CDR3: CASSRQGGQHNEQFF. The CDR3 bases are TGTGCCAGCAGCAGACAGGGTGGCCAACACAATGAGCAGTTCTTC.

This clone was counted only a few times. The V call is TRBV28, the J call TRBJ2-2; D is ambiguous. V was shortened by 6 bases and J by 4 bases, with 6 bases between the two germline ends. The CDR3 consists of 12 residues. Germline V CDR1 and CDR2: MDHEN, SYDVKM. CDR3 nucleotide sequence: TGTGCCAGCAGAAGGGTCACCGGGGAGCTGTTTTTT. Its translation is CASRRVTGELFF.

This chain joins TRBV7-2 and TRBJ1-5, with TRBD1 matching 9 bases. V shed 3 bases, J shed 1 base, and the junction held 1 base outside the gene matches. From germline, CDR1 is SGHTA and CDR2 FQGNSA. The CDR3 has 15 residues. The CDR3 DNA reads TGTGCCAGCAGCTTGGACAGGGGAAGCAATCAGCCCCAGCATTTT. It encodes CASSLDRGSNQPQHF.

The chain employs TRBV6-5 and TRBJ2-1, with TRBD2 as a possible D gene (5 bases). CDR1 is MNHEY and CDR2 is SVGAGI in the germline V gene. This CDR3 has 15 residues. V lost 2 bases, J lost 1 base, and 9 bases lay in between. DNA for the CDR3: TGTGCCAGCAGTTACGGAGGATTTTCCTACAATGAGCAGTTCTTC. As protein: CASSYGGFSYNEQFF.

V gene TRBV5-1 combines with J gene TRBJ2-3; 7 nucleotides line up with TRBD2. The CDR3 is 16 amino acids. After removal of 1 base from V and 0 bases from J, the junction contained 5 bases not matched to a gene. Germline V lookup: CDR1 SGHRS, CDR2 YFSETQ. For the CDR3, the DNA is TGCGCCAGCAGCTTGAATGGAGCGGGGAGCACAGATACGCAGTATTTT. Protein: CASSLNGAGSTDTQYF.

This chain connects TRBV25-1 to TRBJ2-3, with D unclear. Trimming left V 4 bases short and J 3 bases short, with 5 bases between. The CDR3 has 12 residues. The germline gives CDR1 MGHDK, CDR2 SYGVNS. CDR3: CASSARTDTQYF. The DNA of the CDR3 is TGTGCCAGCAGTGCAAGGACAGATACGCAGTATTTT.

This clone occurred once. V is TRBV29-1 and J is TRBJ2-1; TRBD1 aligns across 8 bases. The trim removed 3 bases at V and 3 bases at J, leaving 1 base unmatched. This CDR3 comprises 13 residues. The germline V gene has CDR1 SQVTM and CDR2 ANQGSEA. CDR3 DNA sequence: TGCAGCGTTGACGACAGGGGCTACAATGAGCAGTTCTTC. This codes for CSVDDRGYNEQFF.

The chain couples TRBV9 to TRBJ1-2; no reliable D call. CDR3 size: 12 residues. The germline V gene encodes CDR1 SGDLS and CDR2 YYNGEE. V dropped 7 bases and J dropped 2 bases, with 9 bases sitting between them. CDR3 loop: CASLTPNYGYTF. CDR3 bases: TGTGCCAGCCTCACCCCAAACTATGGCTACACCTTC. Filled out from reference TRBV9 and TRBJ1-2, the complete variable domain reads DSGVTQTPKHLITATGQRVTLRCSPRSGDLSVYWYQQSLDQGLQFLIQYYNGEERAKGNILERFSAQQFPDLHSELNLSSLELGDSALYFCASLTPNYGYTFGSGTRLTVV.

V gene TRBV7-2 combines with J gene TRBJ2-3; 8 nucleotides match TRBD2. There are 15 residues in the CDR3. Germline V lookup: CDR1 SGHTA, CDR2 FQGNSA. With 2 bases clipped from V and 2 bases from J, the junction kept 3 bases outside the gene matches. CDR3 coding DNA: TGTGCCAGCAGCTTACAAGCGGGGGACACAGATACGCAGTATTTT. Amino acids: CASSLQAGDTDTQYF.

V gene TRBV28 combines with J gene TRBJ2-1; unclear D gene. V dropped 7 bases and J dropped 9 bases, with 16 bases sitting between them. CDR1 MDHEN and CDR2 SYDVKM come from the germline V gene. The CDR3 is 13 residues long. The chain's CDR3 is CASKRVAEVEQFF. In DNA, the CDR3 is TGTGCCAGCAAGCGCGTCGCGGAAGTTGAGCAGTTCTTC.